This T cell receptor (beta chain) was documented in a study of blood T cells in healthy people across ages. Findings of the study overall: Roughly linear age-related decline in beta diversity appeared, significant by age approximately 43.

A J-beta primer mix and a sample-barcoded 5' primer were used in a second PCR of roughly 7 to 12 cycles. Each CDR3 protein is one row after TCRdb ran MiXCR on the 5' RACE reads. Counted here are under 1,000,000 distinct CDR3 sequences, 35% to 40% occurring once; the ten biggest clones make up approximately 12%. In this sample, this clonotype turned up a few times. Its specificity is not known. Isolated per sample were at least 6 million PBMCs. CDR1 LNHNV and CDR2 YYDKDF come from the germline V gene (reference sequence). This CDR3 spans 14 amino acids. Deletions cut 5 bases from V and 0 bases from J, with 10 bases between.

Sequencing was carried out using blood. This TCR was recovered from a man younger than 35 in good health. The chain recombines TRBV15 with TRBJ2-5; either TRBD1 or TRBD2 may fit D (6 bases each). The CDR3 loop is CATSGGGYQETQYF. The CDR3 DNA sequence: TGTGCCACCAGCGGAGGGGGGTACCAAGAGACCCAGTACTTC.